This is a list of T cell receptor beta chains from one sample in a study of blood T cell repertoires in COVID-19. The table came from immunoSEQ multiplex PCR; TCRdb's copy has only in-frame clones and leaves some out. The table records some 450,000 clones, 88% of them present only once. Material for sequencing was peripheral blood. The receptors come from a woman between 45 and 60 years old with COVID-19, enrolled during active disease. Each CDR3 is given with its conserved first and last residue. Each record gives: D gene, clone size, J gene, CDR3 length, V gene, CDR3 DNA, CDR3 protein. A D gene is named only where the DNA matches it firmly. Rows may omit the clone size; those that give it use once, few, many or a size class.

- | - | TRBJ2-6 | 15 | TRBV11-3 | TGTGCCAGCAGCTTGGGGGCTCAAGGGGCCAACGTCCTGACTTTC | CASSLGAQGANVLTF
- | - | TRBJ2-3 | 13 | TRBV27 | TGTGCCAGCAGTTCACAGGGCACGGATACGCAGTATTTT | CASSSQGTDTQYF
- | - | TRBJ2-3 | 16 | TRBV7-9 | TGTGCCAGCAGCTTAGTGGCGACATTTGGCACAGATACGCAGTATTTT | CASSLVATFGTDTQYF
TRBD1 | few | TRBJ2-7 | 13 | TRBV11-3 | TGTGCCAGCAGCTGGACAGGGGACCACGAGCAGTACTTC | CASSWTGDHEQYF
- | - | TRBJ2-7 | 14 | TRBV4-1 | TGCGCCAGCAGCCCTCGGCGAGGCGGGGACGAGCAGTACTTC | CASSPRRGGDEQYF
- | once | TRBJ2-5 | 18 | TRBV21-1 | TGTGCCAGCAGCAACGGGACAGGGCCCTTCCCGGGGGGGGAGACCCAGTACTTC | CASSNGTGPFPGGETQYF
- | - | TRBJ2-3 | 13 | TRBV5-1 | TGCGCCAGCAGCCTTGGGGCCCGAGATACGCAGTATTTT | CASSLGARDTQYF
TRBD1 | - | TRBJ2-7 | 15 | TRBV27 | TGTGCCAGCAGTACCAGGGGGCAGGTCCGATACGAGCAGTACTTC | CASSTRGQVRYEQYF
- | - | TRBJ1-1 | 13 | TRBV6-5 | TGTGCCAGCGGAGACAGAGAAAACACTGAAGCTTTCTTT | CASGDRENTEAFF
- | - | TRBJ2-3 | 14 | TRBV30 | TGTGCCTGGGCCCAGGGGCTGGTCACAGATACGCAGTATTTT | CAWAQGLVTDTQYF
TRBD2 | - | TRBJ2-3 | 13 | TRBV5-1 | TGCGCCAGCAGCTCGGAAGCGGGGGATACGCAGTATTTT | CASSSEAGDTQYF
TRBD2 | - | TRBJ2-5 | 16 | TRBV3-1/TRBV3-2 | TGTGCCAGCAGCCGCCCCCTAGCGGGGGGCAGGGAGACCCAGTACTTC | CASSRPLAGGRETQYF
- | - | TRBJ1-2 | 12 | TRBV3-1/TRBV3-2 | TGTGCCAGCACCCGAGACGCAGGGAGCTACACCTTC | CASTRDAGSYTF
- | - | TRBJ1-2 | 15 | TRBV18 | TGTGCCAGCTCACCCCTAGACAGGTGGGGCTATGGCTACACCTTC | CASSPLDRWGYGYTF
- | - | TRBJ2-7 | 16 | TRBV4-1 | TGCGCCAGCAGCCTTAGACAGGCCCCGGGCTCCTACGAGCAGTACTTC | CASSLRQAPGSYEQYF
TRBD2 | - | TRBJ2-7 | 14 | TRBV7-8 | TGTGCCAGCAGCCCGTTAGCGGGGGGTTACGAGCAGTACTTC | CASSPLAGGYEQYF
- | - | TRBJ2-2 | 14 | TRBV6-2/TRBV6-3 | TGTGCCAGCAGTTACCAGGTGGGCGCCGGGGAGCTGTTTTTT | CASSYQVGAGELFF
TRBD1 | few | TRBJ1-5 | 15 | TRBV19 | TGTGCCAGTAGTATAGGGGGGACAGGGGCTCAGCCCCAGCATTTT | CASSIGGTGAQPQHF
- | - | TRBJ2-6 | 12 | TRBV30 | TGTGCCTGGACAATTGGGGCCAACGTCCTGACTTTC | CAWTIGANVLTF
- | - | TRBJ2-2 | 15 | TRBV7-9 | TGTGCCAGCAGCTTAGGACAGACGAACACCGGGGAGCTGTTTTTT | CASSLGQTNTGELFF
- | - | TRBJ1-5 | 15 | TRBV5-8 | TGTGCCAGCAGCCGAGGAGGTGGTCAGGATCAGCCCCAGCATTTT | CASSRGGGQDQPQHF
TRBD1 | - | TRBJ1-2 | 14 | TRBV5-1 | TGCGCCAGCAGCTTGGTGGGGGACAGCTATGGCTACACCTTC | CASSLVGDSYGYTF
- | - | TRBJ1-2 | 15 | TRBV27 | TGTGCCAGCAGTTGGGTCTACGGGGAAGGCTATGGCTACACCTTC | CASSWVYGEGYGYTF
TRBD1 | - | TRBJ1-2 | 15 | TRBV2 | TGTGCCAGCACCACCACCGGGACAGCACACTATGGCTACACCTTC | CASTTTGTAHYGYTF